The 4 T cell receptor beta chains in this list originate from one sample, sequenced in a study of cytomegalovirus exposure and HLA in healthy donors. PCR used 60 Vbeta primers and 13 Jbeta primers. Sequenced by immunoSEQ multiplex PCR; TCRdb stores in-frame clones only, minus some. The sample lists 65,000 to 100,000 clones; about 75% were seen once. The specimen was PBMCs. The source of these receptors is a man aged 40-50 years in good health and CMV-seronegative.

This clone showed up just a few times. This sequence joins TRBV28 and TRBJ1-5, with D unresolved. The CDR3 is made up of 15 amino acids. Germline V gene data show CDR1 as MDHEN and CDR2 as SYDVKM. With 7 bases removed from V and 2 bases from J, the gap between germline ends came to 15 bases. CDR3 sequence (DNA): TGTGCCAGCACCTTGGAGAGGGCACGCAATCAGCCCCAGCATTTT. Encoded protein: CASTLERARNQPQHF.

The V gene is TRBV7-9, the J gene TRBJ1-1; D is possibly TRBD1 (5 bases). Germline V gene sequence: CDR1 SEHNR, CDR2 FQNEAQ (reference sequence). The germline V and J ends were trimmed by 5 bases and 5 bases, with 9 bases remaining between them. The CDR3 length is 12 residues. CDR3: CASSRRETEAFF. The CDR3 region has the DNA TGTGCCAGCAGCCGCAGGGAAACTGAAGCTTTCTTT.

A few counts support this clone. The chain has TRBV2 and TRBJ2-7; TRBD1 might be the D (5 bases). Germline V gene lookup returns CDR1 SNHLY and CDR2 FYNNEI. The CDR3 loop spans 13 amino acids. Trimming took 2 bases from V and 5 from J, leaving 10 bases between them. Here the CDR3 reads CASSEQGTHEQYF. The CDR3 DNA is TGTGCCAGCAGTGAACAGGGCACACACGAGCAGTACTTC.

This clone occurred a few times. The CDR3 loop reads CASSFRTGSDSPLHF. In DNA, the CDR3 is TGTGCCAGCAGCTTTCGAACAGGGTCCGATTCACCCCTCCACTTT. The chain combines TRBV12-1 with TRBJ1-6; TRBD1, the D gene given by the table, was not confirmed from the DNA. TRBV12-1 is reported as a pseudogene. The CDR3 runs to 15 residues.